The next 14 T cell receptor beta chains were all read from a single sample in a study of shared clonotypes between healthy human individuals. The protocol was immunoSEQ multiplex PCR, while the TCRdb copy is restricted to in-frame clones and leaves out a portion. The table records approximately 110,000 clones, about 67% of them present only once. Material for sequencing was memory CD8+ T cells sorted from blood. Subset of the sample: CD45RO+ cells pooled with CCR7-negative TemRA cells. These receptors originate from a woman aged 30 to 39 in good health.

The chain has TRBV7-9 and TRBJ1-2; 8 bases fit TRBD1. The CDR3 covers 13 residues. After removal of 4 bases from V and 12 bases from J, the junction contained 10 bases not matched to a gene. CDR1 SEHNR and CDR2 FQNEAQ come from the germline V gene (reference sequence). CDR3 in DNA: TGTGCCAGCAGCTCTAACCCAGGACAGGGAGACACCTTC. It yields the protein CASSSNPGQGDTF.

The chain recombines TRBV27 with TRBJ1-5; D gene unclear. The CDR3 is 14 residues long. Germline V gives CDR1 MNHEY, CDR2 SMNVEV (reference sequence). V was cut by 6 bases and J by 3 bases, with 12 bases left in between. CDR3 bases: TGTGCCAGCAGCTCTGTTGGGTCCAATCAGCCCCAGCATTTT. It yields the protein CASSSVGSNQPQHF.

The chain employs TRBV25-1 and TRBJ2-3; no clear D. V was shortened by 4 bases and J by 5 bases, with 7 bases between the two germline ends. CDR3 size: 12 residues. Looked up from germline, CDR1 is MGHDK and CDR2 is SYGVNS. Written as DNA, the CDR3 is TGTGCCAGCAGTGGGGTCGGAGATACGCAGTATTTT. Amino acid sequence: CASSGVGDTQYF.

This clone has just one count. The V and J genes are TRBV18 and TRBJ2-7; TRBD1 aligns across 9 bases. There are 14 residues in the CDR3. Trimming removed 2 bases from V and 2 bases from J; junction bases left unmatched: 1. CDR1 and CDR2 (germline): KGHSH, LQKENI. The CDR3 coding sequence is TGTGCCAGCTCACCAAACAGGGGGCCCTACGAGCAGTACTTC. Protein: CASSPNRGPYEQYF.

The gene calls are TRBV25-1 and TRBJ2-1; D might be TRBD1 (5 bases). CDR1 MGHDK and CDR2 SYGVNS come from the germline V gene. The CDR3 covers 14 residues. Trimming stripped 2 bases from V and 5 bases from J, with 10 bases between. CDR3: CASSEVGLNNEQFF. CDR3 DNA: TGTGCCAGCAGTGAAGTGGGGCTAAACAATGAGCAGTTCTTC.

CDR3 coding DNA: TGTGCCAGCAGTGCCTCCCAGGGGAGCTCCTACAATGAGCAGTTCTTC. Its protein product is CASSASQGSSYNEQFF. This chain connects TRBV25-1 to TRBJ2-1; D may be TRBD1 (6 bases). The CDR3 is made up of 16 amino acids. From germline, CDR1 is MGHDK and CDR2 SYGVNS. V was shortened by 4 bases and J by 0 bases, with 13 bases between the two germline ends.

The chain has TRBV27 and TRBJ1-1; D gene ambiguous. CDR3 size: 15 residues. V lost 6 bases to trimming and J lost 5 bases, with 19 bases between them. Per the germline V gene, CDR1 is MNHEY and CDR2 is SMNVEV (reference sequence). CDR3 protein: CASSRVLGRPTEAFF. CDR3 DNA: TGTGCCAGCAGCCGAGTCTTGGGCAGGCCAACTGAAGCTTTCTTT.

This clone was counted a few times. The chain uses TRBV5-6 and TRBJ2-2; D gene unclear. Trimming removed 2 bases from V and 5 bases from J, with 7 bases in between. The CDR3 loop spans 13 amino acids. CDR1 and CDR2 (germline): SGHDT, YYEEEE. In DNA form, the CDR3 reads TGTGCCAGCAGCTTCTGGTCGACCGGGGAGCTGTTTTTT. The encoded protein is CASSFWSTGELFF.

The chain combines TRBV4-1 with TRBJ2-1, with a tentative D call TRBD2 (6 bases). Between the trimmed V and J ends, which lost 4 bases and 2 bases, there was a span of 15 bases. Germline values: CDR1 MGHRA, CDR2 YSYEKL. The CDR3 is 16 amino acids. The CDR3 protein is CASSPSSVLTYNEQFF. CDR3 DNA sequence: TGCGCCAGCAGCCCCTCTAGCGTGTTAACCTACAATGAGCAGTTCTTC.

Written as DNA, the CDR3 is TGTGCCAGCTCACTCTTCCGGACAGGGAGGGGCTACGAGCAGTACTTC. The encoded protein is CASSLFRTGRGYEQYF. J is TRBJ2-7 and V is TRBV18; a weak D match, TRBD1 (8 bases). From germline, CDR1 is KGHSH and CDR2 LQKENI. Trimming took 4 bases from V and 3 from J, leaving 19 bases between them. The CDR3 is made up of 16 amino acids.

This clone was counted only a few times. The chain carries TRBV28 and TRBJ1-1, with D uncertain. CDR3 length: 13 residues. In germline, CDR1 is MDHEN, CDR2 SYDVKM. V was clipped by 3 bases and J by 3 bases, with 8 bases between them. CDR3 bases: TGTGCCAGCAGTTTTGTTGGGTACACTGAAGCTTTCTTT. Its protein is CASSFVGYTEAFF.

This clone came up many times. The chain joins TRBV6-5 to TRBJ1-3; D ambiguous. Germline V gene data show CDR1 as MNHEY and CDR2 as SVGAGI. With 0 bases removed from V and 4 bases from J, the gap between germline ends came to 13 bases. There are 16 residues in the CDR3. Written as DNA, the CDR3 is TGTGCCAGCAGTTACTCCCCGGAGGGCGGCGGAAACACCATATATTTT. It translates to CASSYSPEGGGNTIYF.

The chain carries TRBV7-6 and TRBJ2-7, with 10 bases that match TRBD1. The CDR3 has 15 residues. Germline V lookup: CDR1 SGHVS, CDR2 FNYEAQ. Trimming removed 0 bases from V and 5 bases from J; junction bases left unmatched: 4. The CDR3 DNA follows: TGTGCCAGCAGCTTAGCGGACAGGGGGTTCGACGAGCAGTACTTC. Translating gives CASSLADRGFDEQYF.

The chain couples TRBV19 to TRBJ2-3; 13 bases agree with TRBD2. Germline CDR1 reads LNHDA; CDR2 reads SQIVND (reference sequence). Trimming cost V 5 bases and J 6 bases; bases outside gene matches: 8. This CDR3 has 16 residues. The CDR3 DNA is TGTGCCAGTAGTGGACGGGGACTAGCGGGAAAGGATACGCAGTATTTT. This codes for CASSGRGLAGKDTQYF.